This entry lists 5 T cell receptor beta chains sequenced from one sample in a study of blood T cell repertoires in COVID-19. The table came from immunoSEQ multiplex PCR; TCRdb's copy has only in-frame clones and leaves some out. The data show about 190,000 clones, about 75% seen once. Sequenced material: peripheral blood. The receptors originated from a woman aged 70-85 years with acute or convalescent COVID-19.

This clone has a single count. V usage is TRBV28 and J usage is TRBJ1-1; tentative D call: TRBD1 (6 bases). Trimming took 6 bases from V and 7 from J, leaving 15 bases between them. Germline assignment: CDR1 MDHEN and CDR2 SYDVKM. The CDR3 has 13 amino acids. CDR3 DNA sequence: TGTGCCAGCAGCCGGGGGGGGCGAATTGAAGCTTTCTTT. Encoded protein: CASSRGGRIEAFF.

This clone was recorded once. The CDR3 loop is CAWGRFNPNTEAFF. CDR3 nucleotides: TGTGCCTGGGGTAGATTCAACCCGAACACTGAAGCTTTCTTT. The chain couples TRBV30 to TRBJ1-1; D is ambiguous. V dropped 5 bases and J dropped 1 base, with 14 bases sitting between them. Germline CDR1 is GTSNPN and CDR2 is SVGIG (reference sequence). The CDR3 covers 14 residues.

The CDR3 sequence is CASSFTDGSTDTQYF. CDR3 nucleotides: TGCGCCAGCAGCTTCACAGATGGAAGCACAGATACGCAGTATTTT. The gene calls are TRBV5-1 and TRBJ2-3; no reliable D call. The CDR3 consists of 15 residues. Germline CDR1 SGHRS, CDR2 YFSETQ. V dropped 2 bases and J dropped 0 bases, with 10 bases sitting between them.

The chain joins TRBV27 to TRBJ2-1; 7 bases are shared with TRBD2. Germline-derived CDR1 and CDR2 are MNHEY and SMNVEV (reference sequence). The CDR3 length is 14 residues. V dropped 2 bases and J dropped 4; count of bases not matched to a gene: 2. CDR3 in amino acids: CASSLAGAYNEQFF. The CDR3 DNA reads as TGTGCCAGCAGTTTAGCGGGAGCGTACAATGAGCAGTTCTTC.

The CDR3 spells CASSLYPDTQYF. DNA for the CDR3: TGCGCCAGCAGCTTGTATCCAGATACGCAGTATTTT. The chain uses TRBV5-1 and TRBJ2-3; no firm D call. Trimming left V 1 base short and J 4 bases short, with 4 bases between. Looked up from germline, CDR1 is SGHRS and CDR2 is YFSETQ. The CDR3 contains 12 residues. Combining the CDR3 with reference TRBV5-1 and TRBJ2-3 gives the whole variable domain KAGVTQTPRYLIKTRGQQVTLSCSPISGHRSVSWYQQTPGQGLQFLFEYFSETQRNKGNFPGRFSGRQFSNSRSEMNVSTLELGDSALYLCASSLYPDTQYFGPGTRLTVL.